This T cell receptor (beta chain) came from a study of regulatory T cells in long-lasting Graves disease. Indicated time point: persistent/refractory GD, antithyroid drugs over 5 years with positive TRAb. With RNA extracted from PBMCs as input, the TCR library was made. Building the TCR beta libraries relied on iRepertoire HTBI primers, and CDR3 regions underwent Arm-PCR. TCRdb redid the calling of the multiplex PCR reads with MiXCR, one entry per CDR3 protein. The sample gives about 470,000 distinct CDR3 sequences, about a fifth of which show up once; roughly 8% is in the top ten. Germline V gives CDR1 SGHNT, CDR2 YYREEE (reference sequence). This CDR3 spans 14 amino acids. V was clipped by 2 bases and J by 4 bases, with 12 bases between them.

This TCR was recovered from a female donor with Graves disease. The chain joins TRBV5-4 to TRBJ1-2; weak D call: TRBD1 (6 bases). Sequences were derived from peripheral blood mononuclear cells (PBMCs), sampled when the disease was refractory, from a patient treated with antithyroid drugs. The CDR3, as DNA: TGTGCCAGCAGCTTCGAACAGGGTTTCTATGGCTACACCTTC. Translation: CASSFEQGFYGYTF.